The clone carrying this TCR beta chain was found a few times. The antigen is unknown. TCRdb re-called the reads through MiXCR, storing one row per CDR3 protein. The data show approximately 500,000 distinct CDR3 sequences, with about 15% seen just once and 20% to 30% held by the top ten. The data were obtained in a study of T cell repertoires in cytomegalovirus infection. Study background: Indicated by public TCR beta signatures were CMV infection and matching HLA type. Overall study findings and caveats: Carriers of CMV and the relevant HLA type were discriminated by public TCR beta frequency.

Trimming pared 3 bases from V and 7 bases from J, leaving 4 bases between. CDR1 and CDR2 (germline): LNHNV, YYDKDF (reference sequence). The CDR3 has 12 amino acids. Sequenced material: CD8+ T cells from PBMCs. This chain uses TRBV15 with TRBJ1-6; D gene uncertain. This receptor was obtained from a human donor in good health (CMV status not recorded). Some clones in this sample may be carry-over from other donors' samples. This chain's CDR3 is CATSSDNSPLHF. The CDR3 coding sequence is TGTGCCACCAGCAGTGACAATTCACCCCTCCACTTT.